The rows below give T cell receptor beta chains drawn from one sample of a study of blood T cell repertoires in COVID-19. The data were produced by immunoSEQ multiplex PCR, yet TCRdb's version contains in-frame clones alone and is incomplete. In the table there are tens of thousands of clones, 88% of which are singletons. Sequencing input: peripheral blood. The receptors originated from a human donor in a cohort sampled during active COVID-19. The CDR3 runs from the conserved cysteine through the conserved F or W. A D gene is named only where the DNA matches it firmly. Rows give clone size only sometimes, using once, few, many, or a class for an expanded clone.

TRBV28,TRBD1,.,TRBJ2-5,CASRGQGKETQYF,TGTGCCAGCAGAGGACAGGGGAAAGAGACCCAGTACTTC
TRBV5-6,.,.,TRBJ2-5,CASSAQGIQETQYF,TGTGCCAGCAGCGCCCAGGGTATCCAAGAGACCCAGTACTTC
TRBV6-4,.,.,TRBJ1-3,CASRRQESSGNTIYF,TGTGCCAGCAGACGACAAGAGAGCTCTGGAAACACCATATATTTT
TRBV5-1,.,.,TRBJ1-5,CASSLTGSPNQPQHF,TGCGCCAGCAGCTTGACAGGAAGCCCCAATCAGCCCCAGCATTTT
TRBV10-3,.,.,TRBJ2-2,CAISESVQITGELFF,TGTGCCATCAGTGAGTCAGTCCAGATTACCGGGGAGCTGTTTTTT
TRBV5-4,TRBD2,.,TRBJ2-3,CASSLDTSGTGDTQYF,TGTGCCAGCAGCTTGGATACTAGCGGGACTGGAGATACGCAGTATTTT
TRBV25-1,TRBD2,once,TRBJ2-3,CASSEWGLANTDTQYF,TGTGCCAGCAGTGAATGGGGACTAGCGAACACAGATACGCAGTATTTT
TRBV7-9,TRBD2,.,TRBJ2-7,CASSLLAGGPHEQYF,TGTGCCAGCAGCCTACTAGCGGGAGGGCCCCACGAGCAGTACTTC
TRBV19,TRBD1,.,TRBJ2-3,CASSIGDRTDTQYF,TGTGCCAGTAGTATAGGGGACAGAACAGATACGCAGTATTTT
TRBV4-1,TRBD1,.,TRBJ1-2,CASSLWTGNYGYTF,TGCGCCAGCAGCCTTTGGACAGGCAACTATGGCTACACCTTC
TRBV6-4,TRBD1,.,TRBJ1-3,CASSIQGETGNTIYF,TGTGCCAGCAGCATACAGGGGGAAACGGGAAACACCATATATTTT
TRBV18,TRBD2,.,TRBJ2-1,CASSPVKAGVSNEQFF,TGTGCCAGCTCACCGGTCAAAGCGGGAGTTAGTAATGAGCAGTTCTTC
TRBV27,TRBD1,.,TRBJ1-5,CASRTGGSNQPQHF,TGTGCCAGCAGGACAGGGGGTAGCAATCAGCCCCAGCATTTT
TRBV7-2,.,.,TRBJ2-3,CASSNTVSTDTQYF,TGTGCCAGCAGCAATACAGTAAGCACAGATACGCAGTATTTT
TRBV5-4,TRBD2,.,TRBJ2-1,CASSLARTGGEFF,TGTGCCAGCAGCTTGGCGCGGACTGGGGGGGAGTTCTTC
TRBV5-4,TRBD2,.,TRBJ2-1,CASSPPGLLAGASEQFF,TGTGCCAGCAGCCCCCCGGGGTTACTAGCGGGAGCTAGTGAGCAGTTCTTC
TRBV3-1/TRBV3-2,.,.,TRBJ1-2,CASSQGGQDDRYGYTF,TGTGCCAGCAGCCAAGGGGGCCAGGATGACAGATATGGCTACACCTTC
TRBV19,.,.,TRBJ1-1,CASNPAERNTEAFF,TGTGCCAGTAATCCTGCGGAAAGGAACACTGAAGCTTTCTTT
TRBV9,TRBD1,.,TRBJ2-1,CASSVAGQAYNEQFF,TGTGCCAGCAGCGTAGCTGGACAGGCTTACAATGAGCAGTTCTTC
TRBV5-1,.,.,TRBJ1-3,CASSATGDSGNTIYF,TGCGCCAGCAGCGCGACAGGCGACTCTGGAAACACCATATATTTT
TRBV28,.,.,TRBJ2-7,CASLGEGTNPYEQYF,TGTGCCAGCCTTGGGGAAGGGACAAACCCCTACGAGCAGTACTTC
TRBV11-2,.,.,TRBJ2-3,CASSLARGTDTQYF,TGTGCCAGCAGTCTCGCACGGGGCACAGATACGCAGTATTTT
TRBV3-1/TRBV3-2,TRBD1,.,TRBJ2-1,CASSPYFGTAGNEQFF,TGTGCCAGCAGCCCTTACTTTGGGACAGCAGGTAATGAGCAGTTCTTC
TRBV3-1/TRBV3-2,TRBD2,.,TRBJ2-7,CASSQGIGAGGGYEQYF,TGTGCCAGCAGCCAAGGGATTGGGGCGGGAGGTGGTTACGAGCAGTACTTC
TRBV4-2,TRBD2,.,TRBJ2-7,CASSRGRAGGVYEQYF,TGTGCCAGCAGCCGCGGAAGGGCGGGAGGGGTCTACGAGCAGTACTTC
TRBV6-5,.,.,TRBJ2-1,CASLVGGPLYEQFF,TGTGCCAGCTTGGTAGGGGGACCTCTCTATGAGCAGTTCTTC
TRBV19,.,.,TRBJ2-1,CASSLGGLSYNEQFF,TGTGCCAGTAGTCTAGGCGGGCTCTCCTACAATGAGCAGTTCTTC
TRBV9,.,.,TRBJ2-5,CASSVGVNERVETQYF,TGTGCCAGCAGCGTAGGAGTTAACGAACGGGTAGAGACCCAGTACTTC
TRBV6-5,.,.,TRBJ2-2,CASSNRVLTGELFF,TGTGCCAGCAGTAACAGGGTACTCACCGGGGAGCTGTTTTTT
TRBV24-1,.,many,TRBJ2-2,CATGGTRDWAGELFF,TGTGCCACCGGAGGAACGAGGGATTGGGCCGGGGAGCTGTTTTTT
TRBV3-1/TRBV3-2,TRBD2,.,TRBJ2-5,CASSPGLAVQRETQYF,TGTGCCAGCAGCCCGGGACTAGCGGTCCAGCGTGAGACCCAGTACTTC
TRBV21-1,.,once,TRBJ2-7,CASSFRTGHSYEQYF,TGTGCCAGCAGCTTCAGGACAGGCCACAGTTACGAGCAGTACTTC
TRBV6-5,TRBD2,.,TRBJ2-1,CASGGLAKTNEQFF,TGTGCCAGCGGCGGACTAGCGAAGACCAATGAGCAGTTCTTC
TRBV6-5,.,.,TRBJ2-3,CASSASGTQYF,TGTGCCAGCAGCGCCTCAGGAACGCAGTATTTT
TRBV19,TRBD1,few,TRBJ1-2,CASRPIGTDGNYGYTF,TGTGCCAGTAGACCGATTGGGACAGATGGAAACTATGGCTACACCTTC
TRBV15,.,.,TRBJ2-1,CATSRAFGGWDEQFF,TGTGCCACCAGCAGAGCATTCGGCGGGTGGGATGAGCAGTTCTTC
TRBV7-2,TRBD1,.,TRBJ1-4,CASRRASGQSNEKLFF,TGTGCCAGCAGACGTGCCTCGGGACAGTCGAATGAAAAACTGTTTTTT
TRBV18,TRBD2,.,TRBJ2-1,CASSPGAGAYNEQFF,TGTGCCAGCTCACCAGGGGCGGGGGCCTACAATGAGCAGTTCTTC
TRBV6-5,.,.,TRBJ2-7,CASSYSLNEQYF,TGTGCCAGCAGTTACTCCCTTAACGAGCAGTACTTC
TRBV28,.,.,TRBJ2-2,CASSTGGQRKTGELFF,TGTGCCAGCAGCACCGGCGGGCAACGGAAAACCGGGGAGCTGTTTTTT
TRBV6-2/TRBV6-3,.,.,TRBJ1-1,CASSYPKRSTEAFF,TGTGCCAGCAGTTACCCGAAGAGGTCCACTGAAGCTTTCTTT
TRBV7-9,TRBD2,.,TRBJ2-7,CASSSTTSGRERYEQYF,TGTGCCAGCAGCTCTACGACTAGCGGGAGGGAACGTTACGAGCAGTACTTC
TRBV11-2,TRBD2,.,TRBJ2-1,CASSLQTSGSSHEQFF,TGTGCCAGCAGCTTACAGACTAGCGGGAGTTCCCATGAGCAGTTCTTC
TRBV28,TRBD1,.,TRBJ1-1,CASIFYPGTGGNTEAFF,TGTGCCAGCATTTTCTATCCCGGGACAGGGGGGAACACTGAAGCTTTCTTT
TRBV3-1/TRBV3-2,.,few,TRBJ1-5,CASSQDGGVSNQPQHF,TGTGCCAGCAGCCAAGATGGCGGTGTTAGCAATCAGCCCCAGCATTTT
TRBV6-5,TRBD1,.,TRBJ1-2,CASSYSGQGLDGYTF,TGTGCCAGCAGTTACTCGGGACAGGGGCTTGATGGCTACACCTTC
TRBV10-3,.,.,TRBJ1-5,CAISQGPNQPQHF,TGTGCCATCAGTCAGGGCCCCAATCAGCCCCAGCATTTT
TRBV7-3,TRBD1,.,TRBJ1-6,CASSLTDLGTGNHSPLHF,TGTGCCAGCAGCTTAACGGATCTAGGGACAGGGAATCATTCACCCCTCCACTTT
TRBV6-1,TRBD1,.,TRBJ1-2,CASSDPGQGLNYGYTF,TGTGCCAGCAGTGACCCCGGACAGGGGCTTAACTATGGCTACACCTTC
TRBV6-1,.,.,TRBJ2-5,CASSDLLRGYQETQYF,TGTGCCAGCAGTGACCTTTTAAGGGGATACCAAGAGACCCAGTACTTC
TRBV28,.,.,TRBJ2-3,CASSLVGTSTDTQYF,TGTGCCAGCAGTTTGGTGGGGACAAGCACAGATACGCAGTATTTT
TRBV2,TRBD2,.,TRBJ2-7,CASSPPGLGGKEQYF,TGTGCCAGCAGCCCGCCGGGACTAGGGGGAAAAGAGCAGTACTTC
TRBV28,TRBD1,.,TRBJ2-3,CAGGTGPTDTQYF,TGTGCCGGAGGGACAGGGCCCACAGATACGCAGTATTTT
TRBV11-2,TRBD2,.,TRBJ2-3,CASSFGLAGVNTDTQYF,TGTGCCAGCAGCTTCGGACTAGCGGGAGTTAATACAGATACGCAGTATTTT
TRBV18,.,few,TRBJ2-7,CASSWGLESYEQYF,TGTGCCAGCTCATGGGGCCTAGAGAGCTACGAGCAGTACTTC
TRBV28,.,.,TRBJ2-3,CASSSAGTPSTDTQYF,TGTGCCAGCAGTTCGGCCGGGACTCCTAGCACAGATACGCAGTATTTT
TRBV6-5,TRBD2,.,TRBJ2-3,CASTSGIRTDTQYF,TGTGCCAGCACTAGCGGGATAAGGACAGATACGCAGTATTTT
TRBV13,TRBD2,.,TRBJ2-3,CASSLRLAGPTDTQYF,TGTGCCAGCAGCCTCCGACTAGCGGGGCCCACAGATACGCAGTATTTT
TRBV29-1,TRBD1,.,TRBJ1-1,CSTSTGLGTEAFF,TGCAGCACCTCGACAGGGCTGGGGACTGAAGCTTTCTTT
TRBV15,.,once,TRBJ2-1,CATSRAKRGGEQFF,TGTGCCACCTCCCGCGCCAAACGGGGAGGTGAGCAGTTCTTC